One sample yielded the 24 T cell receptor beta chains listed below, sequenced in a study of cytomegalovirus exposure and HLA in healthy donors. The PCR had 60 Vbeta and 13 Jbeta primers. Data came from immunoSEQ multiplex PCR; TCRdb stores just in-frame clones and leaves some out. The sample records over 150,000 clones, 80% to 85% being singletons. Sequencing was carried out using PBMCs. The receptor source for this set is a boy between 2 and 10 years old in good health and CMV-seronegative.

This clone was observed a handful of times. This chain links TRBV30 with TRBJ2-2; 7 positions agree with TRBD1. Trimming took 3 bases from V and 3 from J; bases not matched to a gene: 7. Germline lookup yields CDR1 GTSNPN and CDR2 SVGIG (reference sequence). CDR3 length: 15 residues. The CDR3 region has the DNA TGTGCCTGGAGGACAGGGAATAGGGACACCGGGGAGCTGTTTTTT. Protein product: CAWRTGNRDTGELFF.

The chain has TRBV9 and TRBJ2-5; D remains unclear. This CDR3 comprises 15 residues. V gave up 0 bases and J gave up 5 bases, with 14 bases separating them. Germline V gives CDR1 SGDLS, CDR2 YYNGEE. The CDR3 coding sequence is TGTGCCAGCAGCGTAGATGACACCCCTTCGGAGACCCAGTACTTC. It is translated as CASSVDDTPSETQYF.

The chain recombines TRBV29-1 with TRBJ1-5, with D possibly matching TRBD1 (6 bases). Germline CDR1 SQVTM, CDR2 ANQGSEA. The CDR3 extends over 13 amino acids. V was trimmed by 2 bases and J by 6 bases, leaving 11 bases between them. The CDR3, as DNA: TGCAGCGTTGAACCAGGGGACGGTCAGCCCCAGCATTTT. It encodes CSVEPGDGQPQHF. Together with reference TRBV29-1 and TRBJ1-5, the CDR3 gives the full variable domain: SAVISQKPSRDICQRGTSLTIQCQVDSQVTMMFWYRQQPGQSLTLIATANQGSEATYESGFVIDKFPISRPNLTFSTLTVSNMSPEDSSIYLCSVEPGDGQPQHFGDGTRLSIL.

The chain couples TRBV29-1 to TRBJ1-1; 7 nucleotides match TRBD1. This CDR3 contains 13 residues. Germline CDR1 reads SQVTM; CDR2 reads ANQGSEA. The ends lost 7 bases at V and 0 bases at J; junction bases unmatched: 5. DNA for the CDR3: TGCAGCGCCGGGGGACAGATGAACACTGAAGCTTTCTTT. It codes for CSAGGQMNTEAFF. The full variable domain, with the rest looked up from reference TRBV29-1 and TRBJ1-1, is SAVISQKPSRDICQRGTSLTIQCQVDSQVTMMFWYRQQPGQSLTLIATANQGSEATYESGFVIDKFPISRPNLTFSTLTVSNMSPEDSSIYLCSAGGQMNTEAFFGQGTRLTVV.

This clone was detected only a few times. The chain combines TRBV5-4 with TRBJ2-1; a possible D gene is TRBD1 (6 bases). The length of the CDR3 is 14 residues. The V gene's germline CDR1 is SGHNT and CDR2 YYREEE (reference sequence). The V end was cut by 0 bases, the J end by 6 bases, with 10 bases between. This chain's CDR3 is CASSLVGAVNEQFF. CDR3 coding DNA: TGTGCCAGCAGCTTGGTGGGGGCGGTCAATGAGCAGTTCTTC. Using reference TRBV5-4 and TRBJ2-1 for the parts outside the CDR3, the full variable domain is ETGVTQSPTHLIKTRGQQVTLRCSSQSGHNTVSWYQQALGQGPQFIFQYYREEENGRGNFPPRFSGLQFPNYSSELNVNALELDDSALYLCASSLVGAVNEQFFGPGTRLTVL.

The table lists this clone with a few counts. The chain carries TRBV27 and TRBJ1-1; 7 positions match TRBD1. Germline V gene data show CDR1 as MNHEY and CDR2 as SMNVEV (reference sequence). V lost 1 base to trimming and J lost 4 bases; unmatched junction nucleotides: 3. This CDR3 has 14 amino acids. This CDR3 is CASSLLGGPTEAFF. DNA for the CDR3: TGTGCCAGCAGTTTATTAGGGGGCCCCACTGAAGCTTTCTTT.

The chain couples TRBV5-1 to TRBJ2-5; 7 bases are a match to TRBD1. CDR1 is SGHRS, CDR2 YFSETQ, per germline. Germline trimming cut 4 bases from V and 5 bases from J; bases unmatched to any gene: 11. CDR3 size: 15 residues. The DNA of the CDR3 is TGCGCCAGCAGCACCTCGACAGGGTACGGGGAGACCCAGTACTTC. Its protein product is CASSTSTGYGETQYF. The full variable domain, rest sourced from reference TRBV5-1 and TRBJ2-5, is KAGVTQTPRYLIKTRGQQVTLSCSPISGHRSVSWYQQTPGQGLQFLFEYFSETQRNKGNFPGRFSGRQFSNSRSEMNVSTLELGDSALYLCASSTSTGYGETQYFGPGTRLLVL.

The rearrangement links TRBV27 to TRBJ2-5; 7 bases are a match to TRBD2. J was trimmed by 1 base and V by 1 base; bases with no gene match: 0. CDR1 is MNHEY and CDR2 is SMNVEV in the germline V gene (reference sequence). The CDR3 has 14 amino acids. In DNA form, the CDR3 reads TGTGCCAGCAGTTTATTAGCGGGCCAAGAGACCCAGTACTTC. It yields the protein CASSLLAGQETQYF.

The genes are TRBV2 and TRBJ2-7, with 7 bases lining up with TRBD1. Trimming cost V 6 bases and J 5 bases; bases outside gene matches: 10. The CDR3 sequence is 14 residues long. Per germline, CDR1 SNHLY and CDR2 FYNNEI. The CDR3 nucleotides are TGTGCCAGCAGCCAACAGGACAGGAACAACGAGCAGTACGTC. Residues: CASSQQDRNNEQYV.

This clone has only a few counts. The chain uses TRBV5-7 and TRBJ1-1, with D maybe TRBD1 (6 bases). TRBV5-7 is assigned to the ORF class and has an uncertain function. Trimming cost V 4 bases and J 1 base, with 14 bases left between them. There are 15 residues in the CDR3. This chain's CDR3 is CASSQLTGPNTEAFF. DNA for the CDR3: TGTGCCAGCAGCCAGTTGACAGGCCCGAACACTGAAGCTTTCTTT.

The V call is TRBV5-4, the J call TRBJ2-5; 10 bases are a match to TRBD2. The germline CDR1 and CDR2 sequences are SGHNT and YYREEE (reference sequence). CDR3 length: 16 residues. V was clipped by 3 bases and J by 2 bases; unmatched bases: 7. The CDR3 loop is CASSSILAGLQETQYF. CDR3 nucleotides: TGTGCCAGCAGCTCTATACTAGCGGGGCTTCAAGAGACCCAGTACTTC.

The chain recombines TRBV5-6 with TRBJ1-2; tentative D call: TRBD1 (5 bases). CDR1 and CDR2 from the germline V gene are SGHDT and YYEEEE. Trimming removed 3 bases from V and 9 bases from J, with 15 bases in between. CDR3 length: 13 residues. The DNA for the CDR3 is TGTGCCAGCAGCTCCCCCGGAACAGGCAGCTACACCTTC. Its protein is CASSSPGTGSYTF.

This clone was seen just once. The rearrangement links TRBV5-8 to TRBJ2-7; D is undetermined. Per germline, CDR1 SGHTS and CDR2 YDEGEE. The CDR3 is made up of 15 amino acids. V was trimmed by 0 bases and J by 3 bases, leaving 13 bases between them. CDR3 in DNA: TGTGCCAGCAGCTTGGGTCCAAAAGCCAACTACGAGCAGTACTTC. Translation gives CASSLGPKANYEQYF.

In its sample, this clone was seen once. The CDR3 DNA is TGTGCCAGTAGTATATTGGCGAGGGACAATCAGCCCCAGCATTTT. Its protein is CASSILARDNQPQHF. The chain carries TRBV19 and TRBJ1-5; D not certain. CDR3 size: 15 residues. Germline CDR1 LNHDA, CDR2 SQIVND (reference sequence). Trimming cost V 2 bases and J 3 bases, with 11 bases left between them.

The chain is built from TRBV7-3 and TRBJ2-7, with TRBD1 matching 11 bases. Germline values: CDR1 SGHTA, CDR2 FQGTGA. The CDR3 covers 15 residues. The V segment lost 6 bases and the J segment 3 bases; nucleotides outside the gene matches: 7. This CDR3 is CASRVRTGGLYEQYF. CDR3 in DNA: TGTGCCAGCAGAGTTCGGACAGGGGGCCTCTACGAGCAGTACTTC.

V usage is TRBV7-8 and J usage is TRBJ1-2; D unclear. With 1 base removed from V and 4 bases from J, the gap between germline ends came to 10 bases. In germline, CDR1 is SGHVS, CDR2 FQNEAQ. The CDR3 spans 14 residues. CDR3 sequence reads: CASSLGAGPYGYTF. Here the CDR3 DNA reads TGTGCCAGCAGCTTAGGAGCGGGCCCCTATGGCTACACCTTC.

This chain uses TRBV5-6 with TRBJ1-3, with D possibly TRBD1 on 6 matching bases. The germline gives CDR1 SGHDT, CDR2 YYEEEE. The CDR3 consists of 14 residues. V dropped 4 bases and J dropped 4 bases, with 12 bases sitting between them. CDR3 coding DNA: TGTGCCAGCAGCGGCACAGGGTTCGGAAACACCATATATTTT. The encoded protein is CASSGTGFGNTIYF.

The V and J genes are TRBV27 and TRBJ2-3, with a tentative D call TRBD1 (6 bases). Per germline, CDR1 MNHEY and CDR2 SMNVEV (reference sequence). V was clipped by 6 bases and J by 4 bases, with 14 bases between them. The CDR3 totals 14 residues. The CDR3 region has the DNA TGTGCCAGCAGCCGCGACAGGCAGGCAGATACGCAGTATTTT. As protein: CASSRDRQADTQYF.

The chain combines TRBV9 with TRBJ1-2, with TRBD1 matching 9 bases. This CDR3 spans 15 amino acids. Germline V lookup: CDR1 SGDLS, CDR2 YYNGEE. Trimming took 0 bases from V and 6 from J; bases not matched to a gene: 6. The CDR3 spells CASSVGDRAAHGYTF. The CDR3 bases are TGTGCCAGCAGCGTAGGGGACAGGGCAGCCCATGGCTACACCTTC.

The chain uses TRBV7-6 and TRBJ2-1; D is perhaps TRBD1 (6 bases). Deletions cut 3 bases from V and 12 bases from J, with 12 bases between. Germline CDR1 and CDR2: SGHVS and FNYEAQ. CDR3 length equals 12 residues. The CDR3 reads CASSFTQGAQFF. The DNA for the CDR3 is TGTGCCAGCAGCTTTACACAGGGCGCGCAGTTCTTC.

The genes are TRBV19 and TRBJ1-3; maybe TRBD1 (6 bases). The CDR3 has 16 residues. V lost 2 bases and J lost 1, with 12 bases in between. Germline V gene sequence: CDR1 LNHDA, CDR2 SQIVND (reference sequence). The DNA of the CDR3 is TGTGCCAGTAGTATAATGCAGGGGCAGTCTGGAAACACCATATATTTT. Its translation: CASSIMQGQSGNTIYF.

The sample holds one count of this clone. This chain uses TRBV5-6 with TRBJ2-7; D ambiguous. V was cut by 3 bases and J by 0 bases, with 4 bases left in between. The CDR3 loop spans 12 amino acids. CDR1 SGHDT and CDR2 YYEEEE come from the germline V gene. The CDR3 DNA sequence: TGTGCCAGCAGCTCCAACTCCTACGAGCAGTACTTC. This gives the protein CASSSNSYEQYF.

J is TRBJ2-7 and V is TRBV4-1; D might be TRBD2 (6 bases). The germline V gene has CDR1 MGHRA and CDR2 YSYEKL. Trimming stripped 4 bases from V and 1 base from J, with 14 bases between. This CDR3 comprises 15 residues. The CDR3 nucleotides read TGCGCCAGCAGCCCAACGTACGGGAGATCCTACGAGCAGTACGTC. This gives the protein CASSPTYGRSYEQYV.

The chain uses TRBV7-9 and TRBJ2-2; D is undetermined. This CDR3 has 12 amino acids. Germline V gene sequence: CDR1 SEHNR, CDR2 FQNEAQ (reference sequence). The germline V and J ends were trimmed by 2 bases and 7 bases, with 5 bases remaining between them. The CDR3 protein is CASSLHNGELFF. DNA for the CDR3: TGTGCCAGCAGCTTACACAACGGGGAGCTGTTTTTT.